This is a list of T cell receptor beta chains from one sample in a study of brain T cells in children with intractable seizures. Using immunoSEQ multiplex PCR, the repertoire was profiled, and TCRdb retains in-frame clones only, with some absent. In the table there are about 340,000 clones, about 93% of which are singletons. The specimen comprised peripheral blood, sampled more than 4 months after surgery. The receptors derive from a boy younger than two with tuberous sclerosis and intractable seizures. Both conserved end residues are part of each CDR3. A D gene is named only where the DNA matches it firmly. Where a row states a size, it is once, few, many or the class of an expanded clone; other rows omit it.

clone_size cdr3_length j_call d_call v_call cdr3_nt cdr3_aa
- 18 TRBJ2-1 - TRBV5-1 TGCGCCAGCAGCCCCGGACGGTGGCGGGGAGGTCGTCACAATGAGCAGTTCTTC CASSPGRWRGGRHNEQFF
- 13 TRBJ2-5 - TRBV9 TGTGCCAGCAGCTCCCCGTACCAAGAGACCCAGTACTTC CASSSPYQETQYF
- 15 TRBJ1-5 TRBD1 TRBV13 TGTGCCAGCAGCGCCCGACAGGGTGCCAATCAGCCCCAGCATTTT CASSARQGANQPQHF
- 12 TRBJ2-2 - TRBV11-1 TGTGCCAGCAGCTTAAACACCGGGGAGCTGTTTTTT CASSLNTGELFF
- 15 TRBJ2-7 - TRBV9 TGTGCCAGCAGCGTATCTTCAGGGGTTTCCGACGAGCAGTACTTC CASSVSSGVSDEQYF
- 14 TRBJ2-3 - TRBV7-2 TGTGCCAGCAGCCCTCGGACTGGCACAGATACGCAGTATTTT CASSPRTGTDTQYF
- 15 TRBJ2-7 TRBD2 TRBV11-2 TGTGCCAGCAGCTTAGTGGCGGGAGGTCGATACGAGCAGTACTTC CASSLVAGGRYEQYF
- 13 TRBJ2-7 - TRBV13 TGTGCCAGCAGCATAGGACAGTTCTACGAACAGTACTTC CASSIGQFYEQYF
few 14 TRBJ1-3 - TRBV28 TGTGCCAGCAGGTCAGGGTTCGGTGGAAACACCATATATTTT CASRSGFGGNTIYF
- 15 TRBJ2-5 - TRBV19 TGTGCCAGTAGTACCTCGATGCTTTCCGTGGAGACCCAGTACTTC CASSTSMLSVETQYF
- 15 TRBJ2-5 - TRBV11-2 TGTGCCAGCAGCTTAGATGGCGAAGCACAAGAGACCCAGTACTTC CASSLDGEAQETQYF
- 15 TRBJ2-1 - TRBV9 TGTGCCAGCAGCCAGGGGCCCACCCTCTACAATGAGCAGTTCTTC CASSQGPTLYNEQFF
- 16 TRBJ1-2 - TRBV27 TGTGCCAGCAGACCTCTGGACTGGGGCTCTAACTATGGCTACACCTTC CASRPLDWGSNYGYTF
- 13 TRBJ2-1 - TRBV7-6 TGTGCCAGCAGCTTTTTGATTGGAGATGAGCAGTTCTTC CASSFLIGDEQFF
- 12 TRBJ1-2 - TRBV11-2 TGTGCCAGCAGCGTAAGAGCCTATGGCTACACCTTC CASSVRAYGYTF
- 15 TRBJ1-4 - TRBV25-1 TGTGCCAGCGGCCACCCGGGGGGTCAGGGCGAAAAACTGTTTTTT CASGHPGGQGEKLFF
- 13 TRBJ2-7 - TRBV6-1 TGTGCCAGCAGTGACGCCGGGACCTACGAGCAGTACTTC CASSDAGTYEQYF
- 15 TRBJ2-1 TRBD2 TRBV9 TGTGCCAGCAGCGAGGGACTAGCGGGGGCCGATGAGCAGTTCTTC CASSEGLAGADEQFF
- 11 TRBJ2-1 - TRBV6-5 TGTGCCAGCACCACCGGCAATGAGCAGTTCTTC CASTTGNEQFF
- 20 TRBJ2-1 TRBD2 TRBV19 TGTGCCAGTAGTGATACAGGGGTTACTAGCGGGAGGCTCTCCTACAATGAGCAGTTCTTC CASSDTGVTSGRLSYNEQFF
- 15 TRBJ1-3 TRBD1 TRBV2 TGTGCCAGCACGACAGGGCTTAATTCCGGAAACACCATATATTTT CASTTGLNSGNTIYF
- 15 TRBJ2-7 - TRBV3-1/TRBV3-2 TGTGCCAGCAGTCCTAGCCTTTGGGCCTCCTACGAGCAGTACTTC CASSPSLWASYEQYF
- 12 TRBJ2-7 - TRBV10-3 TGTGCCATCAGTGAAAACCCCTACGAGCAGTACTTC CAISENPYEQYF
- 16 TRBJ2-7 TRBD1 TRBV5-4 TGTGCCAGCACGCCATCACCGGGACAGGGATCCTACGAGCAGTACTTC CASTPSPGQGSYEQYF
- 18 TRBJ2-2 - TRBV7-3 TGTGCCAGCAGCTTAAGCAGGGAGAAGGCCCTGAACACCGGGGAGCTGTTTTTT CASSLSREKALNTGELFF
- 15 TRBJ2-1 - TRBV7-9 TGTGCCAGCAGCTTAGGGTCGATGGGGACCAATGAGCAGTTCTTC CASSLGSMGTNEQFF